This T cell receptor beta chain is from a study of spatial heterogeneity in lung cancer. This clonotype has just a few counts. The target antigen is unknown. Looked up from germline, CDR1 is MDHEN and CDR2 is SYDVKM. CDR3 length equals 13 residues. V was trimmed by 4 bases and J by 5 bases, leaving 11 bases between them. Regarding time point: sample taken at primary tumor resection. TCRdb reprocessed the 5' RACE reads with MiXCR, giving one entry per CDR3 protein. This sample has 12,000 or so distinct CDR3 sequences, with about 14% found just once. The study, taken as a whole, reports: The recorded estimate of tumor T cell coverage is approximately 7% for alpha chains and approximately 13% for beta chains. Higher tumor mutation counts went along with higher counts of expanded intratumoral alpha and beta TCRs.

The sequenced sample was lung tumor tissue, obtained at surgery. This clonotype was obtained from a male donor with early-stage non-small cell lung cancer. The rearrangement joins TRBV28 to TRBJ2-5; perhaps TRBD2 as D (6 bases). The chain's CDR3 is CASSYAGTETQYF. The CDR3 nucleotides read TGTGCCAGCAGTTATGCGGGGACGGAGACCCAGTACTTC.